These 17 T cell receptor beta chains were all obtained from the same sample, sequenced in a study of cytomegalovirus exposure and HLA in healthy donors listed by TCRdb under 2017. The library was built by means of the immunoSEQ multiplex PCR assay. For the multiplex PCR, a mixture combining 60 forward primers for TCR Vbeta segments and 13 reverse primers for TCR Jbeta segments was used. TCRdb took over this immuneACCESS table, retaining in-frame rearrangements with V and J assigned. Such tables are incomplete; in checked studies, under half of the missing clones stem from an unresolved V gene, and the remainder is unexplained. This sample is represented by 80,000 to 100,000 clones; roughly four fifths of them were singletons. The ten largest clones capture over 3% of the sample. Sequenced input: PBMCs. The source of these receptors is a man aged 40-50 years in good health and CMV-seronegative.

The chain couples TRBV7-2 to TRBJ2-7; TRBD2 matches at 11 bases. Germline V gene sequence: CDR1 SGHTA, CDR2 FQGNSA. J gave up 2 bases and V 2 bases, and 8 bases lay outside the gene matches. The CDR3 has 17 amino acids. The CDR3 is CASSLRRSGGATYEQYF. The CDR3 coding sequence is TGTGCCAGCAGCTTAAGACGTAGCGGGGGGGCCACCTACGAGCAGTACTTC.

This chain connects TRBV6-1 to TRBJ2-7, with 9 bases identical to TRBD2. J was trimmed by 3 bases and V by 2 bases; bases with no gene match: 2. The CDR3 contains 14 residues. Germline CDR1 is MNHNS and CDR2 is SASEGT. CDR3 amino acids: CASSEWRGGYEQYF. The CDR3 bases are TGTGCCAGCAGTGAATGGCGGGGGGGCTACGAGCAGTACTTC.

This clone was seen just once. DNA of the CDR3: TGTGCCAGCAGCTTAGCGATCGGGGGAAACAATGAGCAGTTCTTC. As protein: CASSLAIGGNNEQFF. The chain has TRBV7-6 and TRBJ2-1, with D perhaps matching TRBD2 (6 bases). The CDR3 has 15 residues. From germline, CDR1 is SGHVS and CDR2 FNYEAQ. Trimming stripped 0 bases from V and 5 bases from J, with 11 bases between.

The V gene is TRBV5-4, the J gene TRBJ1-4; D might be TRBD1 (5 bases). The length of the CDR3 is 15 residues. Germline V gives CDR1 SGHNT, CDR2 YYREEE (reference sequence). Trimming left V 5 bases short and J 7 bases short, with 18 bases between. The CDR3 protein is CASSRTPPGGEKLFF. The CDR3 coding sequence is TGTGCCAGCAGTCGGACTCCTCCCGGGGGTGAAAAACTGTTTTTT.

This clone has only a few counts. The V and J genes are TRBV29-1 and TRBJ2-5, with D perhaps TRBD2 (7 bases). V lost 4 bases and J lost 3, with 15 bases in between. The CDR3 loop spans 14 amino acids. CDR1 is SQVTM and CDR2 is ANQGSEA in the germline V gene. CDR3 sequence reads: CSVGWGGLEETQYF. The CDR3 DNA sequence: TGCAGCGTTGGCTGGGGGGGCCTGGAAGAGACCCAGTACTTC.

The chain carries TRBV7-2 and TRBJ2-3; D is perhaps TRBD2 (6 bases). Trimming pared 1 base from V and 0 bases from J, leaving 14 bases between. Germline V lookup: CDR1 SGHTA, CDR2 FQGNSA. The length of the CDR3 is 17 residues. The CDR3, as DNA: TGTGCCAGCAGCTTAGTTGCGGGGAGAACTAGCACAGATACGCAGTATTTT. Translating gives CASSLVAGRTSTDTQYF.

The chain uses TRBV15 and TRBJ1-5; D might be TRBD1 (5 bases). The V and J ends lost 9 bases and 5 bases respectively, with 14 bases between them. Looked up from germline, CDR1 is LNHNV and CDR2 is YYDKDF (reference sequence). This CDR3 region has 13 residues. This CDR3 is CATSLRVDQPQHF. The CDR3 DNA reads TGTGCCACAAGCCTCAGGGTAGATCAGCCCCAGCATTTT.

This chain joins TRBV7-9 and TRBJ2-5; D is unclear. The CDR3 sequence is 14 residues long. From germline, CDR1 is SEHNR and CDR2 FQNEAQ (reference sequence). Trimming left V 5 bases short and J 7 bases short, with 17 bases between. Here the CDR3 reads CASSLTAPLVTQYF. Written as DNA, the CDR3 is TGTGCCAGCAGCCTGACCGCACCCCTAGTGACCCAGTACTTC.

CDR3 sequence: CASRLPGDWCYEQYF. Here the CDR3 DNA reads TGTGCCAGCAGGCTTCCGGGAGACTGGTGTTACGAGCAGTACTTC. The chain uses TRBV27 and TRBJ2-7, with D perhaps TRBD2 (6 bases). Trimming cost V 6 bases and J 4 bases, with 19 bases left between them. Germline assignment: CDR1 MNHEY and CDR2 SMNVEV (reference sequence). This CDR3 spans 15 amino acids.

J is TRBJ1-1 and V is TRBV4-2; 10 bases are a match to TRBD1. In germline, CDR1 is LGHNA, CDR2 YNFKEQ. CDR3 length equals 16 residues. After removal of 3 bases from V and 0 bases from J, the junction contained 4 bases not matched to a gene. CDR3 nucleotide sequence: TGTGCCAGCAGCCACGGACAGGGGGGAATGAACACTGAAGCTTTCTTT. It translates to CASSHGQGGMNTEAFF.

The V and J genes are TRBV5-1 and TRBJ1-5; 7 bases align to TRBD1. Germline CDR1 and CDR2: SGHRS and YFSETQ. With 4 bases clipped from V and 7 bases from J, the junction kept 5 bases outside the gene matches. The CDR3 spans 13 residues. CDR3 coding DNA: TGCGCCAGCAGCGAAAGACAGGGACAGCCCCAGCATTTT. Its protein is CASSERQGQPQHF.

This clone occurred a few times. This sequence joins TRBV15 and TRBJ2-1, with a tentative D call TRBD1 (5 bases). Trimming took 0 bases from V and 1 from J, leaving 7 bases between them. CDR1 is LNHNV, CDR2 YYDKDF, per germline (reference sequence). The CDR3 consists of 15 residues. The CDR3 region has the DNA TGTGCCACCAGCAGAGATACAGGATCCTACAATGAGCAGTTCTTC. Translated, it gives CATSRDTGSYNEQFF.

The chain has TRBV7-9 and TRBJ2-2, with TRBD1 identical over 9 bases. V shed 4 bases, J shed 2 bases, and the junction held 8 bases outside the gene matches. The CDR3 consists of 17 residues. The germline V gene encodes CDR1 SEHNR and CDR2 FQNEAQ (reference sequence). DNA of the CDR3: TGTGCCAGCAGCTCAAGTACAGGGGGCCGAAACACCGGGGAGCTGTTTTTT. It encodes CASSSSTGGRNTGELFF.

This chain uses TRBV5-4 with TRBJ1-2, with 8 bases aligning to TRBD1. Germline CDR1 reads SGHNT; CDR2 reads YYREEE (reference sequence). The length of the CDR3 is 14 residues. V trimming: 2 bases; J trimming: 4 bases; junction bases outside the gene matches: 4. The CDR3 region has the DNA TGTGCCAGCAGCTTTTCAGGGGGCTTCTATGGCTACACCTTC. Encoded protein: CASSFSGGFYGYTF.

V gene TRBV2 combines with J gene TRBJ2-6; D ambiguous. V lost 3 bases, J lost 0 bases, and 3 bases lay in between. CDR3 length: 14 residues. Germline V CDR1 and CDR2: SNHLY, FYNNEI. The CDR3, as DNA: TGTGCCAGCAGTGAGCGCTCTGGGGCCAACGTCCTGACTTTC. It yields the protein CASSERSGANVLTF.

The rearrangement joins TRBV5-1 to TRBJ1-2; D is unresolved. The length of the CDR3 is 15 residues. Germline-derived CDR1 and CDR2 are SGHRS and YFSETQ. With 4 bases removed from V and 8 bases from J, the gap between germline ends came to 21 bases. CDR3 residues: CASSPYTISGLGYTF. The CDR3 DNA reads as TGCGCCAGCAGCCCTTACACGATAAGCGGGCTAGGCTACACCTTC.

This clone occurred once. The chain has TRBV19 and TRBJ1-2, with 7 bases lining up with TRBD1. This CDR3 contains 13 residues. The germline CDR1 and CDR2 sequences are LNHDA and SQIVND (reference sequence). V was pared by 3 bases and J by 4 bases, with 2 bases of the junction left unmatched. CDR3 residues: CASSIDRAYGYTF. The CDR3 nucleotides read TGTGCCAGTAGTATTGACAGGGCCTATGGCTACACCTTC.